One T cell receptor beta chain is described in this entry. TCRdb's table, derived via immunoSEQ multiplex PCR, lists solely in-frame clones and lacks some. The sample has roughly 230,000 clones, 85% to 90% seen once. The V gene end was trimmed by 2 bases and the J gene end by 10 bases; junction bases not matched to a gene: 6. The CDR3 covers 15 residues. The germline V gene has CDR1 MNHEY and CDR2 SVGEGT. These data come from a study of blood T cell repertoires in COVID-19. The Seattle patients joined while their infection was active and were tracked longitudinally afterward. The chain joins TRBV6-2 or TRBV6-3 to TRBJ1-6, with TRBD1 matching 9 bases. Sequenced material: peripheral blood. The TCR comes from a woman aged 55-70 years with COVID-19, enrolled during active disease. This CDR3 is CASSYPDRGSSPLHF. In DNA, the CDR3 is TGTGCCAGCAGTTACCCGGACAGGGGATCCTCACCCCTCCACTTT.